This T cell receptor beta chain emerged from a study of blood T cell repertoires in COVID-19. Whole-study context: COVID-19 samples collected from the United States, Italy and Spain covered acute and convalescent phases.

The assay was immunoSEQ multiplex PCR, and TCRdb's table has in-frame clones only and misses some. The sample consists of 110,000 to 150,000 clones, about 80% of them appearing once. Per germline, CDR1 MNHEY and CDR2 SVGAGI. Unmatched junction bases numbered 5, after V lost 10 bases and J lost 0 bases. This CDR3 has 13 amino acids. This clone was seen more than once but under ten times. The chain is built from TRBV6-5 and TRBJ1-1; 7 positions agree with TRBD1. The receptor was derived from a human donor in a cohort sampled during active COVID-19. The sequencing input was peripheral blood. CDR3 nucleotide sequence: TGTGCCATTCGGACAGGACTGAACACTGAAGCTTTCTTT. It is translated as CAIRTGLNTEAFF.